This T cell receptor (beta chain) is drawn from a study of shared clonotypes between healthy human individuals. Here immunoSEQ multiplex PCR was the method, and the copy in TCRdb shows in-frame clones only, minus some. The sample shows some 2 million clones, 90% to 95% of them seen only once. The CDR3 sequence is 14 residues long. Germline-derived CDR1 and CDR2 are SGHRS and YFSETQ. Trimming left V 5 bases short and J 1 base short, with 10 bases between. This receptor was identified in a man in his late teens or twenties in good health. This chain uses TRBV5-1 with TRBJ2-1, with D unclear. Sequences were obtained from naive CD4+ T cells sorted from blood. Subset of the sample: CD45RA+ positively selected. Here the CDR3 reads CASRDGTSYNEQFF. CDR3 DNA sequence: TGCGCCAGCAGAGACGGTACATCCTACAATGAGCAGTTCTTC.